This TCR beta chain comes out of a study of cytomegalovirus exposure and HLA in healthy donors. It was with 60 Vbeta and 13 Jbeta primers that the PCR ran. Profiling relied on immunoSEQ multiplex PCR, and the TCRdb table lists in-frame clones only, not all of them. Of approximately 100,000 clones detected, approximately 80% appear once; the ten largest clones hold less than 2.5%. This clone was observed a handful of times. The sequence derives from a woman aged 30 to 39 in good health and CMV-seronegative. Sequences were obtained from PBMCs.

CDR3 sequence reads: CASSHTPGLASEAFF. For the CDR3, the DNA is TGCGCCAGCAGCCACACCCCAGGGCTTGCCTCTGAAGCTTTCTTT. This chain uses TRBV4-3 with TRBJ1-1, with D possibly being TRBD1 (5 bases). The CDR3 is 15 residues long. Germline assignment: CDR1 LGHNA and CDR2 YSLEER. V lost 3 bases, J lost 6 bases, and 17 bases lay in between.